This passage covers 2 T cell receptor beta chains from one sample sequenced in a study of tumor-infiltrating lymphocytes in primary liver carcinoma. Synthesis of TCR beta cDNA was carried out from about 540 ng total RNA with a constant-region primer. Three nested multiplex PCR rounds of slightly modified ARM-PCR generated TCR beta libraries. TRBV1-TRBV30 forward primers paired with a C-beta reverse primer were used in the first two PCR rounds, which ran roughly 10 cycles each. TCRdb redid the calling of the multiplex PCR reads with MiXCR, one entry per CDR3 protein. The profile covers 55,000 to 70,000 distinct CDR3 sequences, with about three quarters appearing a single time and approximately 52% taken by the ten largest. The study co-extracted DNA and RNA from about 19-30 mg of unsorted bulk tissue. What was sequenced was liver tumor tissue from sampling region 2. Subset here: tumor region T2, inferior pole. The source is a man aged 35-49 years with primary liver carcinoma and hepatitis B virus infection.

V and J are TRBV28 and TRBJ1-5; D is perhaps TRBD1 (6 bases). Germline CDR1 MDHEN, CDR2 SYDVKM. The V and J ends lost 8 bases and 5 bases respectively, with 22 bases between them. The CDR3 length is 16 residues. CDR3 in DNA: TGTGCCAGCCTTCATCCAACAGGACAGAGTGATCAGCCCCAGCATTTT. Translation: CASLHPTGQSDQPQHF.

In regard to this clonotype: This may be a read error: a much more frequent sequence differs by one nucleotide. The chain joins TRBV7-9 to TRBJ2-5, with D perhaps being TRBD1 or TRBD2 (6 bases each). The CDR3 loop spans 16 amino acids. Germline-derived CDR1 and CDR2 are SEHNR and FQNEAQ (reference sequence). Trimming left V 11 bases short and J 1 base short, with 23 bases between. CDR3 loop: CAAECGTSGIQETQYF. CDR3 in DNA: TGTGCCGCAGAGTGCGGGACAAGTGGCATCCAAGAGACCCAGTACTTC.